This T cell receptor (beta chain) originates from a study of T cell repertoires in cytomegalovirus infection. The wider study: Public signatures in TCR beta pointed to CMV infection and matching HLA type. Study findings and constraints: Clonotypes of TCR beta that were HLA-C-restricted and CMV-specific dominated the ex vivo response. Based on cumulative public TCR beta family frequency, carriers of CMV plus the relevant HLA were identified.

CDR3 length equals 14 residues. V was clipped by 8 bases and J by 5 bases; unmatched bases: 9. Germline loops: CDR1 MDHEN, CDR2 SYDVKM. TCRdb passed the reads through MiXCR, listing each CDR3 protein once. The sample has about 240,000 distinct CDR3 sequences, roughly 12% seen once. This clonotype was recorded many times. What it binds is unknown. The clonotype was recovered from a human donor in good health (CMV status not recorded). Some clones in this sample may be carry-over from other donors' samples. Sequencing input: PBMCs. The chain combines TRBV28 with TRBJ2-5; 9 positions match TRBD2. In DNA form, the CDR3 reads TGTGCCAGCGAGGCGGGAGGGCCAGGGGAGACCCAGTACTTC. Amino acid sequence: CASEAGGPGETQYF.